The entry below gives a single TCR beta chain sequence along with its context. This receptor's antigen is unknown. One base away there is no much larger clone; base qualities are not given. The CDR3 regions of human TCRbeta chains were analyzed by immunosequencing. As for the original processing: TCRs in the repertoires were compared against a reference library of SARS-CoV-2-specific TCRs that had been generated with the MIRA antigen-specificity platform. Breadth was defined as the fraction of unique TCRs that were SARS-CoV-2-associated. Depth was defined as the fraction of total T cells that were SARS-CoV-2-associated. Using the MIRA data, each spike-specific TCR was assigned both to the spike region to which the TCR was reactive and to a CD4 or CD8 class. Log10-transformed breadth and depth values were compared by one-way ANOVA with Sidak's multiple comparisons tests. Drawn from immuneACCESS, this table holds only the in-frame rearrangements with V and J called that TCRdb kept. Clones are partly lost; checked studies trace under half to an unresolved V gene and leave the rest unexplained. Clone size and the V and J calls come from that table; the DNA yielded D and trimming. The table for this sample lists around 66,000 clones; about four fifths of them were counted only once. Approximately 23% of the sample is taken by the ten largest.

These data come from a study of T cell responses to AZD1222 COVID-19 vaccine (dated by TCRdb to the early 2020s). Background for the entire study: TCR sequencing covered 230 to 250 trial participants: roughly 200 given two doses of AZD1222 and 26 given two doses of MenACWY control vaccine. Trial participants were enrolled into age subgroups of 18-55, 56-69 and 70-plus years, which contained approximately 150, 28 and 58 TCR-sequenced participants, respectively. Overall study results and their limits: Conclusions about previously exposed vaccinees were limited because only a handful of AZD1222 recipients were SARS-CoV-2 seropositive at baseline. Reportedly, almost half of the unique spike-specific TCRs recognized epitopes lying outside the regions that are mutated in the B.1.351 and B.1.1.7 variants. The whole spike protein was spanned by vaccine-associated CD4 TCRs, and dominant responses were seen in regions 160-218 and 743-854. The 56-69-year group was small, and its depth increase did not reach significance, likely because of low power. After two AZD1222 doses, spike-specific TCR breadth and depth were significantly higher than at day 0 and than in MenACWY recipients. Participants were mostly white British and included more females than males, and it was suggested by the authors that clonal diversity may have been underestimated. Because no samples from the day 14 peak response were available, repertoires could be characterized only after the peak T cell response.

The germline V gene gives CDR1 as SNHLY and CDR2 as FYNNEI. From cysteine to phenylalanine, the CDR3 is 16 amino acids long. Of all the DNA, just the CDR3 is kept, 48 bases in frame from base 1. At the junction V is shortened by 3 bases and J by 5 bases; bases outside the gene matches: 7. Taken with the paper, the label for time point translates to: baseline before first vaccination. Interpreted using the paper, the treatment or condition label stands for: meningococcal conjugate vaccine given as trial control. Vaccinee samples came from UK trials COV001 and COV002, including a single-blind randomized controlled phase 2/3 trial of AZD1222 (ChAdOx1 nCoV-19) in healthy adults. For TCRbeta chain sequencing, PBMC samples were collected from trial participants at day 0 and at day 28 after the second dose.

The sample here was peripheral blood, taken on day 0 of MenACWY control vaccination. The TCR originated in an adult in good health. The V and J genes are TRBV2 and TRBJ2-1, and 10 junction bases match TRBD1. The base sequence is TGTGCCAGCAGTGATCTTCCGGGACAGGGGAACAATGAGCAGTTCTTC. Its protein reads: CASSDLPGQGNNEQFF.